The 5 T cell receptor beta chains reported below all come from one sample, sequenced in a study of blood T cells in healthy people across ages. Primers used in a second PCR of about 6 to 11 cycles were a sample-barcoded 5' primer and a J-beta primer mix. TCRdb reprocessed the 5' RACE reads with MiXCR, giving one entry per CDR3 protein. This sample has some 750,000 distinct CDR3 sequences, with around a fifth found just once. Sequencing input: blood. The receptor set was obtained from a man aged 70-80 years in good health.

This clonotype was recorded many times. The chain recombines TRBV20-1 with TRBJ2-5; TRBD1 might be the D (5 bases). Germline V lookup: CDR1 DFQATT, CDR2 SNEGSKA (reference sequence). V was clipped by 5 bases and J by 7 bases, with 20 bases between them. This CDR3 has 14 residues. The CDR3 sequence is CSAPARASKMTQYF. CDR3 bases: TGCAGTGCTCCCGCCAGGGCGTCCAAGATGACCCAGTACTTC.

The genes are TRBV3-1 and TRBJ1-1; D remains unclear. In germline, CDR1 is LGHDT, CDR2 YNNKEL (reference sequence). V dropped 8 bases and J dropped 1 base, with 8 bases sitting between them. The CDR3 is 12 residues long. Here the CDR3 DNA reads TGTGCCAGCCGATTACCGAACACTGAAGCTTTCTTT. This encodes CASRLPNTEAFF. Together with reference TRBV3-1 and TRBJ1-1, the CDR3 gives the full variable domain: DTAVSQTPKYLVTQMGNDKSIKCEQNLGHDTMYWYKQDSKKFLKIMFSYNNKELIINETVPNRFSPKSPDKAHLNLHINSLELGDSAVYFCASRLPNTEAFFGQGTRLTVV.

This clonotype has only a few counts. The CDR3 sequence is CASNPQANTEAFF. The CDR3 coding sequence is TGTGCCAGCAACCCACAGGCGAACACTGAAGCTTTCTTT. The chain combines TRBV6-2 or TRBV6-3 with TRBJ1-1; D perhaps matches TRBD1 (5 bases). This CDR3 is 13 amino acids long. The germline V gene encodes CDR1 MNHEY and CDR2 SVGEGT. V shed 7 bases and J shed 1 base, with 10 bases lying between them.

V gene TRBV7-2 combines with J gene TRBJ2-7; 8 bases match TRBD2. TRBJ2-1 matches the DNA end more closely, so the J call is doubtful. Germline CDR1 and CDR2: SGHTA and FQGNSA. CDR3 size: 14 residues. The DNA of the CDR3 is TGTGCCAGCAGCTTAGAAAGCGGGGGTGGTGAGCAGTTCTTC. Amino acids: CASSLESGGGEQFF.

The chain uses TRBV7-9 and TRBJ1-2; no firm D call. The V end was cut by 1 base, the J end by 6 bases, with 12 bases between. CDR1 is SEHNR, CDR2 FQNEAQ, per germline (reference sequence). CDR3 length: 14 amino acids. CDR3 in amino acids: CASSLEQAPNGYTF. CDR3 DNA: TGTGCCAGCAGCTTAGAGCAGGCGCCTAATGGCTACACCTTC.